These 29 T cell receptor beta chains share one sample of origin, sequenced in a study of blood T cells in healthy people across ages. Next came a second PCR, run for about 6 to 12 cycles, which used a sample-barcoded 5' primer along with a J-beta primer mix. TCRdb reanalysed the 5' RACE reads using MiXCR and keeps one entry per CDR3 protein. The table lists approximately 680,000 distinct CDR3 sequences, 32% of them singletons. The sequencing input was blood. The receptors originated from a woman of 80 years or more in good health.

The rearrangement links TRBV5-1 to TRBJ2-2, with D perhaps matching TRBD2 (5 bases). This CDR3 has 17 residues. The ends were cut back, 2 bases at V and 0 bases at J, with 14 bases in the middle. CDR1 and CDR2 (germline): SGHRS, YFSETQ. CDR3 sequence: CASSFLAGRTNTGELFF. CDR3 DNA sequence: TGCGCCAGCAGCTTCCTCGCGGGCAGGACGAACACCGGGGAGCTGTTTTTT.

This clonotype was seen repeatedly, ten times or more. The rearrangement uses TRBV29-1 and TRBJ2-7; 8 positions match TRBD1. Germline values: CDR1 SQVTM, CDR2 ANQGSEA. The CDR3 covers 14 residues. V shed 6 bases and J 5 bases; nucleotides not matched to a gene: 12. This CDR3 is CSVRLGAGGHEQYF. DNA for the CDR3: TGCAGCGTGAGGCTCGGGGCAGGGGGCCACGAGCAGTACTTC.

This clonotype was observed a single time. V gene TRBV18 combines with J gene TRBJ1-5, with TRBD1 matching 7 bases. Germline V gives CDR1 KGHSH, CDR2 LQKENI. The CDR3 sequence is 17 residues long. With 2 bases clipped from V and 6 bases from J, the junction kept 13 bases outside the gene matches. The CDR3 bases are TGTGCCAGCTCACCAGCTGGGACAGACCCTATAGGTCAGCCCCAGCATTTT. Its protein is CASSPAGTDPIGQPQHF.

Only a few counts were recorded for this clonotype. A much larger clone lies one base from this, so it may be a read error. The chain carries TRBV24-1 and TRBJ1-4; D gene unclear. From germline, CDR1 is KGHDR and CDR2 SFDVKD. CDR3 length: 17 residues. The CDR3 sequence: CATSDLVRARANEKRFF. CDR3 sequence (DNA): TGTGCCACCAGTGATTTGGTTCGGGCGAGGGCTAATGAAAAACGGTTTTTT.

This clonotype was seen repeatedly, ten times or more. The gene calls are TRBV5-8 and TRBJ2-7, with D possibly being TRBD1 (5 bases). In germline, CDR1 is SGHTS, CDR2 YDEGEE. The CDR3 has 13 residues. Trimming took off 2 bases at V and 8 bases at J, with 14 bases between the two ends. This CDR3 is CASSFPATVQQYF. CDR3 nucleotide sequence: TGTGCCAGCAGCTTCCCAGCGACAGTCCAGCAGTACTTC.

The chain uses TRBV29-1 and TRBJ2-3; no definite D call. V gave up 3 bases and J gave up 3 bases, with 7 bases separating them. CDR1 is SQVTM, CDR2 ANQGSEA, per germline. This CDR3 is built from 12 residues. CDR3 protein: CSVDSRTDTQYF. As DNA, the CDR3 is TGCAGCGTTGATAGTAGGACAGATACGCAGTATTTT.

This clonotype was seen more than once but under ten times. The rearrangement uses TRBV19 and TRBJ1-3, with a tentative D call TRBD1 (6 bases). CDR1 is LNHDA, CDR2 SQIVND, per germline (reference sequence). The ends were cut back, 4 bases at V and 4 bases at J, with 14 bases in the middle. The CDR3 loop spans 15 amino acids. This chain's CDR3 is CASSRRRTDGNTIYF. The CDR3 DNA is TGTGCCAGTAGTAGACGACGGACAGACGGAAACACCATATATTTT.

This chain uses TRBV5-1 with TRBJ2-7, with 7 bases aligning to TRBD2. The junction had 2 bases not matched to a gene; V was cut back by 4 bases and J by 1 base. The CDR3 is 13 residues long. Looked up from germline, CDR1 is SGHRS and CDR2 is YFSETQ. The CDR3 reads CASSELASYEQYF. CDR3 coding DNA: TGCGCCAGCAGCGAACTAGCGTCCTACGAGCAGTACTTC.

Ten or more counts support this clonotype. The chain carries TRBV5-1 and TRBJ2-2; the D gene could be TRBD1 or TRBD2 (5 bases each). V was shortened by 4 bases and J by 0 bases, with 10 bases between the two germline ends. This CDR3 region has 15 residues. Germline V gene sequence: CDR1 SGHRS, CDR2 YFSETQ. The CDR3 DNA follows: TGCGCCAGCAGCCGGGACCGCGCGAACACCGGGGAGCTGTTTTTT. This gives the protein CASSRDRANTGELFF.

About this clonotype: This may come from a read error, since a much larger clone is one base off. The chain joins TRBV11-3 to TRBJ2-1; TRBD2 matches at 9 bases. This CDR3 region has 16 residues. The ends lost 3 bases at V and 8 bases at J; junction bases unmatched: 11. In germline, CDR1 is SGHNT, CDR2 YENEEA. CDR3 coding DNA: TGTGCCAGCAGCTTTTATAGCGGGGGTAGTGGCGATGAGCAGTTCTTC. Its translation is CASSFYSGGSGDEQFF.

This clonotype was counted at least ten times. The chain recombines TRBV18 with TRBJ2-1; no clear D gene. Trimming stripped 6 bases from V and 0 bases from J, with 9 bases between. Per the germline V gene, CDR1 is KGHSH and CDR2 is LQKENI. The CDR3 consists of 14 residues. CDR3 in amino acids: CASSPPSSYNEQFF. CDR3 sequence (DNA): TGTGCCAGCTCTCCCCCGAGCTCCTACAATGAGCAGTTCTTC.

This clonotype was recorded at least ten times. The gene calls are TRBV5-6 and TRBJ2-4; D may be TRBD1 or TRBD2 (6 bases each). Between the trimmed V and J ends, which lost 5 bases and 8 bases, there was a span of 17 bases. Germline CDR1 SGHDT, CDR2 YYEEEE. The CDR3 sequence is 14 residues long. CDR3 DNA sequence: TGTGCCAGCAGGTTCTCCGGCGGGACATACATTCAGTACTTC. Protein product: CASRFSGGTYIQYF.

The rearrangement joins TRBV3-1 to TRBJ1-2; the match to TRBD1 covers 9 bases. The germline V gene has CDR1 LGHDT and CDR2 YNNKEL (reference sequence). Germline trimming cut 4 bases from V and 8 bases from J; bases unmatched to any gene: 11. This CDR3 contains 15 residues. CDR3 nucleotides: TGTGCCAGCAGCCTAAATCCGGGACAGGGTCAGGGCTACACCTTC. Its protein product is CASSLNPGQGQGYTF.

The table lists this clonotype with many counts. This rearrangement joins TRBV20-1 to TRBJ1-1; 7 bases match TRBD1. V was pared by 5 bases and J by 6 bases, with 15 bases of the junction left unmatched. Germline V gives CDR1 DFQATT, CDR2 SNEGSKA (reference sequence). The CDR3 is made up of 15 amino acids. The DNA of the CDR3 is TGCAGTGCTGGAGCCTTACAGGGGTCCGGGGCTGAAGCTTTCTTT. Translating gives CSAGALQGSGAEAFF.

This rearrangement joins TRBV20-1 to TRBJ2-5; D gene unclear. Trimming cost V 4 bases and J 1 base, with 13 bases left between them. Germline V lookup: CDR1 DFQATT, CDR2 SNEGSKA (reference sequence). The CDR3 length is 14 residues. This CDR3 is CSATSWVGQETQYF. DNA for the CDR3: TGCAGTGCTACCTCCTGGGTGGGCCAAGAGACCCAGTACTTC.

This clonotype was counted ten times or more. This sequence joins TRBV9 and TRBJ2-7; a possible D gene is TRBD1 (6 bases). The ends were cut back, 0 bases at V and 7 bases at J, with 17 bases in the middle. CDR3 length: 15 amino acids. The germline V gene has CDR1 SGDLS and CDR2 YYNGEE. The CDR3 region is CASSVEGTPGWEQYF. The CDR3, as DNA: TGTGCCAGCAGCGTAGAAGGGACACCCGGTTGGGAGCAGTACTTC.

This clonotype has a count of ten or more. V and J are TRBV5-1 and TRBJ2-1, with TRBD2 identical over 13 bases. The ends lost 4 bases at V and 9 bases at J; junction bases unmatched: 13. This CDR3 comprises 17 residues. The germline gives CDR1 SGHRS, CDR2 YFSETQ. CDR3 nucleotide sequence: TGCGCCAGCAGCGCGAACCAACTAGCGGGGGGGTCCACTGAGCAGTTCTTC. Translated: CASSANQLAGGSTEQFF.

DNA for the CDR3: TGCAGTACAATGGGGGGGCAGTATACGCAGTATTTT. Translation: CSTMGGQYTQYF. This chain joins TRBV20-1 and TRBJ2-3, with D maybe TRBD2 (7 bases). This CDR3 spans 12 amino acids. The germline gives CDR1 DFQATT, CDR2 SNEGSKA (reference sequence). Trimming pared 8 bases from V and 7 bases from J, leaving 16 bases between.

This clonotype has ten or more counts. The chain links TRBV20-1 to TRBJ2-7; a possible D gene is TRBD1 (5 bases). This CDR3 comprises 15 residues. Germline CDR1 and CDR2: DFQATT and SNEGSKA (reference sequence). V lost 1 base, J lost 6 bases, and 19 bases lay in between. The CDR3 sequence is CSARGVGQGHREQYF. CDR3 bases: TGCAGTGCTAGAGGGGTAGGGCAGGGTCATCGCGAGCAGTACTTC.

A few counts support this clonotype. The V and J genes are TRBV30 and TRBJ1-1, with TRBD1 as a possible D gene (6 bases). V was trimmed by 7 bases and J by 4 bases, leaving 19 bases between them. Germline CDR1 is GTSNPN and CDR2 is SVGIG (reference sequence). The CDR3 spans 14 residues. CDR3 loop: CAYTPGQGSTEAFF. DNA of the CDR3: TGTGCCTACACCCCGGGGCAGGGGAGCACTGAAGCTTTCTTT.

To note about this clonotype: This clone may be a read error of a much larger clone one base away. V gene TRBV4-3 combines with J gene TRBJ2-5; the D is unclear. Trimming removed 0 bases from V and 11 bases from J, with 19 bases in between. The CDR3 has 15 amino acids. The V gene's germline CDR1 is LGHNA and CDR2 YSLEER. CDR3 DNA sequence: TGCGCCAGCAGCCAAGACAGCAACTTCAACAATGAGCAGTACTTC. This encodes CASSQDSNFNNEQYF.

In this sample, this clonotype turned up many times. CDR3 coding DNA: TGCGCCAGCAGCTACGGACAGGGGGCCCTCACAGATACGCAGTATTTT. This translates into CASSYGQGALTDTQYF. The rearrangement joins TRBV5-1 to TRBJ2-3; TRBD1 aligns across 11 bases. The CDR3 has 16 residues. The V gene's germline CDR1 is SGHRS and CDR2 YFSETQ. V was clipped by 3 bases and J by 2 bases; unmatched bases: 5. The full variable domain, rest sourced from reference TRBV5-1 and TRBJ2-3, is KAGVTQTPRYLIKTRGQQVTLSCSPISGHRSVSWYQQTPGQGLQFLFEYFSETQRNKGNFPGRFSGRQFSNSRSEMNVSTLELGDSALYLCASSYGQGALTDTQYFGPGTRLTVL.

This clonotype was recorded at least ten times. The V and J genes are TRBV7-3 and TRBJ2-5; weak D call: TRBD1 (6 bases). Per the germline V gene, CDR1 is SGHTA and CDR2 is FQGTGA. Deletions cut 0 bases from V and 1 base from J, with 9 bases between. The CDR3 sequence is 15 residues long. CDR3 sequence reads: CASSLTGAPQETQYF. The CDR3 coding sequence is TGTGCCAGCAGCTTAACGGGGGCGCCCCAAGAGACCCAGTACTTC.

Remarks on this clonotype: A much larger clone differs from this one at a single base, so this may be a read error. The chain couples TRBV7-9 to TRBJ2-7, with 8 bases lining up with TRBD1. CDR1 is SEHNR, CDR2 FQNEAQ, per germline (reference sequence). The CDR3 sequence is 14 residues long. The CDR3 DNA reads as TGTGCCGGCAGCTCCGGACAGGGATGGAACGAGCAGTACTTC. Amino acid sequence: CAGSSGQGWNEQYF.

The J gene is TRBJ2-7, the V gene TRBV7-2; D call uncertain. The germline V and J ends were trimmed by 3 bases and 0 bases, with 9 bases remaining between them. The CDR3 runs to 14 residues. Per the germline V gene, CDR1 is SGHTA and CDR2 is FQGNSA. In DNA form, the CDR3 reads TGTGCCAGCAGCTTCAGAGAGTTCTCCTACGAGCAGTACTTC. Amino acids: CASSFREFSYEQYF.

This rearrangement joins TRBV30 to TRBJ1-3; no definite D call. The germline V gene encodes CDR1 GTSNPN and CDR2 SVGIG (reference sequence). The V end lost 0 bases, the J end lost 2 bases, and 14 bases lay between the germline ends. The CDR3 length is 16 residues. The CDR3 sequence: CAWSVGDNWAGNTIYF. The DNA for the CDR3 is TGTGCCTGGAGTGTGGGTGACAATTGGGCTGGAAACACCATATATTTT.

The table lists this clonotype with many counts. This rearrangement joins TRBV6-2 or TRBV6-3 to TRBJ1-5; D is uncertain. This CDR3 region has 14 residues. In germline, CDR1 is MNHEY, CDR2 SVGEGT. Trimming shortened V by 5 bases and J by 3 bases, and 11 bases separated the two germline ends. In nucleotides, the CDR3 is TGTGCCAGCAGTATAGCCCTAGACAATCAGCCCCAGCATTTT. This codes for CASSIALDNQPQHF.

This clonotype was found many times. The chain combines TRBV20-1 with TRBJ2-7; 10 bases are shared with TRBD1. Germline-derived CDR1 and CDR2 are DFQATT and SNEGSKA (reference sequence). This CDR3 comprises 12 residues. Trimming at V came to 7 bases and at J to 6 bases, leaving 6 bases not matched to a gene. DNA of the CDR3: TGCAGTGTCTGGGACAGGGGTTTCGAGCAGTACTTC. Its translation is CSVWDRGFEQYF.

In this sample, this clonotype turned up many times. This chain uses TRBV11-2 with TRBJ2-7; D possibly uses TRBD1 or TRBD2 (5 bases each). Trimming cost V 5 bases and J 6 bases, with 17 bases left between them. Per germline, CDR1 SGHAT and CDR2 FQNNGV. This CDR3 contains 14 residues. This chain's CDR3 is CASSAVGTYGEQYF. CDR3 bases: TGTGCCAGCAGCGCCGTGGGGACGTACGGCGAGCAGTACTTC.